These 4 T cell receptor beta chains came from one sample sequenced in a study of response to subunit inactivated influenza vaccine. TCRdb analysed the RT-PCR reads with MiXCR anew, one entry per CDR3 protein. Here the sample spans around 790,000 distinct CDR3 sequences, 21% being singletons. Material: PBMCs from blood, obtained 4 to 6 days after vaccination. These receptors originate from a man aged 50 to 59 who received an inactivated influenza vaccine.

This clonotype was seen more than once but under ten times. A read error may account for a junction end that differs from germline. V and J are TRBV6-6 and TRBJ2-1; TRBD2 is a possible D gene (5 bases). Germline CDR1 is MNHNY and CDR2 is SVGAGI (reference sequence). The CDR3 is made up of 12 amino acids. The CDR3 reads CASSPNLDSRVF. For the CDR3, the DNA is TGTGCCAGCAGCCCGAACTTGGACTCGCGTGTCTTC.

The J gene is TRBJ2-3, the V gene TRBV10-3; 12 nucleotides match TRBD2. The CDR3 extends over 14 amino acids. The germline CDR1 and CDR2 sequences are ENHRY and SYGVKD. The junction had 7 bases not matched to a gene; V was cut back by 9 bases and J by 6 bases. The DNA of the CDR3 is TGTGCCATTTCTAGCGGGGGGGCTTGGGATACGCAGTATTTT. It is translated as CAISSGGAWDTQYF.

This clonotype came up a few times. The chain recombines TRBV12-3 or TRBV12-4 with TRBJ2-5; D perhaps matches TRBD2 (6 bases). V was clipped by 7 bases and J by 2 bases, with 17 bases between them. The CDR3 is 15 amino acids. Written as DNA, the CDR3 is TGTGCCAGCACCCTGGGACTTATCGGGCAAGAGACCCAGTACTTC. Amino acids: CASTLGLIGQETQYF.

The chain is built from TRBV20-1 and TRBJ2-7; 7 nucleotides line up with TRBD2. V lost 5 bases, J lost 5 bases, and 9 bases stayed unmatched. CDR3 size: 13 residues. Germline assignment: CDR1 DFQATT and CDR2 SNEGSKA (reference sequence). As DNA, the CDR3 is TGCAGTGCTGTCTCGGGGGGAGTGGACGAGCAGTACTTC. Its protein is CSAVSGGVDEQYF.